This T cell receptor beta chain was recovered during a study of T cell changes during pregnancy in multiple sclerosis. Clones were sequenced by immunoSEQ multiplex PCR, and TCRdb holds only the in-frame ones, with some missing. The sample lists 40,000 to 60,000 clones; 90% were seen once. Trimming left V 5 bases short and J 1 base short, with 13 bases between. The CDR3 spans 15 residues. The germline CDR1 and CDR2 sequences are SGHNT and YENEEA. This rearrangement joins TRBV11-3 to TRBJ2-3; D gene uncertain. Sequenced material: peripheral blood, taken in the first trimester of pregnancy. The source is a female donor in good health, enrolled as a control in a pregnancy study. In DNA, the CDR3 is TGTGCCAGCAGCGAATCCGGTTTTGGCACAGATACGCAGTATTTT. Protein: CASSESGFGTDTQYF.